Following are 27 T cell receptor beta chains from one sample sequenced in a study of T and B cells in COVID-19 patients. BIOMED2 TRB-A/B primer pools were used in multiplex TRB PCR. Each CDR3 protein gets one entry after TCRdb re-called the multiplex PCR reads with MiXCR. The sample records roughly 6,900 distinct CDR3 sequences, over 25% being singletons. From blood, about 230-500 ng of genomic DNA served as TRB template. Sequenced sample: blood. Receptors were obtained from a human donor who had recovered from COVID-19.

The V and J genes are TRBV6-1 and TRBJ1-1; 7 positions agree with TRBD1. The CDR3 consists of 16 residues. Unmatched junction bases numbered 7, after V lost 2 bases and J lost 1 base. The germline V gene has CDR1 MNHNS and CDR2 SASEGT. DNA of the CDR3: TGTGCCAGCAGTGAACCACAGGGGAAGGAGAACACTGAAGCTTTCTTT. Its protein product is CASSEPQGKENTEAFF.

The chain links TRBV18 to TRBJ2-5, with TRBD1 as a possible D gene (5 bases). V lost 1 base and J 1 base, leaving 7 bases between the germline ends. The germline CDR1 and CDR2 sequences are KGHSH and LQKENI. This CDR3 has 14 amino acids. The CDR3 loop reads CASSPQRGQETQYF. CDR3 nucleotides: TGTGCCAGCTCACCACAAAGGGGCCAAGAGACCCAGTACTTC.

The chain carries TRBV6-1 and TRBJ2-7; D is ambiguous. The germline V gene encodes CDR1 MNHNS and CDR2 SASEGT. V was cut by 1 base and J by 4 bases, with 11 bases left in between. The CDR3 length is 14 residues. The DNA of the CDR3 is TGTGCCAGCAGTGAAGTAAGGGTCCAATACGAGCAGTACGTC. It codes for CASSEVRVQYEQYV.

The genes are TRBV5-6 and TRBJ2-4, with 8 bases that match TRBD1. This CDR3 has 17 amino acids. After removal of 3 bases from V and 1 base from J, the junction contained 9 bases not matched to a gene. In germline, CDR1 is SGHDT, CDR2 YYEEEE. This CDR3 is CASSSPVGTGAKNIQYF. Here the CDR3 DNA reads TGTGCCAGCAGCTCACCCGTCGGGACAGGTGCCAAAAACATTCAGTACTTC. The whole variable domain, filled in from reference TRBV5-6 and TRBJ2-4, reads DAGVTQSPTHLIKTRGQQVTLRCSPKSGHDTVSWYQQALGQGPQFIFQYYEEEERQRGNFPDRFSGHQFPNYSSELNVNALLLGDSALYLCASSSPVGTGAKNIQYFGAGTRLSVL.

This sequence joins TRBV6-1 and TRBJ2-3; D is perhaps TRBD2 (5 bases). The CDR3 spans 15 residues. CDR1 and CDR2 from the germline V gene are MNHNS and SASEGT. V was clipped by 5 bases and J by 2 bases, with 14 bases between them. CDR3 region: CASSSDYLNTDTQYF. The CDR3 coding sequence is TGTGCCAGCAGTTCCGACTACCTGAACACAGATACGCAGTATTTT.

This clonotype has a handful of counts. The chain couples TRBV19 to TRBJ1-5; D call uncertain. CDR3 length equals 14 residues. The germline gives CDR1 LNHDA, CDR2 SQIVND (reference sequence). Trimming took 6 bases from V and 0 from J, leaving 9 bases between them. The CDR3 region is CASRRTYSNQPQHF. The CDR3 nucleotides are TGTGCCAGTAGACGGACCTATAGCAATCAGCCCCAGCATTTT. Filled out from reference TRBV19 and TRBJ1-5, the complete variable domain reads DGGITQSPKYLFRKEGQNVTLSCEQNLNHDAMYWYRQDPGQGLRLIYYSQIVNDFQKGDIAEGYSVSREKKESFPLTVTSAQKNPTAFYLCASRRTYSNQPQHFGDGTRLSIL.

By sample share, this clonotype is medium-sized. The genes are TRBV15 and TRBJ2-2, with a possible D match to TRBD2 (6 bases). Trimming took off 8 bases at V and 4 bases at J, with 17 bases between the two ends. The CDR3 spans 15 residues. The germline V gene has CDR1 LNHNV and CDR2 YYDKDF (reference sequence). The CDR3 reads CATARNQGLTGELFF. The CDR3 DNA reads TGTGCCACCGCTAGGAATCAGGGACTCACCGGGGAGCTGTTTTTT.

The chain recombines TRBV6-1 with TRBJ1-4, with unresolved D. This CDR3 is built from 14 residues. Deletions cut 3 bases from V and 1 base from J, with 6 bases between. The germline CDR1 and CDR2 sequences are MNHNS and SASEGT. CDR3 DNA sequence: TGTGCCAGCAGTGATTGGGGAACTAATGAAAAACTGTTTTTT. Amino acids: CASSDWGTNEKLFF.

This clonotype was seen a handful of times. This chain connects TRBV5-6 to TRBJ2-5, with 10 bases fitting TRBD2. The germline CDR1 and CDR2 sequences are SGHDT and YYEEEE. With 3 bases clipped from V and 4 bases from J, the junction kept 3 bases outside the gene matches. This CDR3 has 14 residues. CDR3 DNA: TGTGCCAGCAGCTCAAGCGGGGGGGGAGAGACCCAGTACTTC. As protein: CASSSSGGGETQYF.

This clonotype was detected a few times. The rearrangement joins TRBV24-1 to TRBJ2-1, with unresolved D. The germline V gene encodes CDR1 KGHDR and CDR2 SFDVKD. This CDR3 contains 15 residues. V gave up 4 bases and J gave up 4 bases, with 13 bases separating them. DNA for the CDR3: TGTGCCACCAGTGACTATGCGACTTTATACAATGAGCAGTTCTTC. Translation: CATSDYATLYNEQFF.

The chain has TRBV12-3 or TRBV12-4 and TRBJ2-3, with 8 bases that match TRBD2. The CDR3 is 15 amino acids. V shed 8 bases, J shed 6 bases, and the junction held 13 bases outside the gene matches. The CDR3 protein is CASGPRLALRDTQYF. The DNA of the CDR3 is TGTGCCAGCGGTCCCCGACTAGCGCTCAGGGATACGCAGTATTTT.

The CDR3 protein is CASSLANRKGSTEAFF. The CDR3 DNA reads as TGTGCCAGCAGTTTAGCGAATCGGAAGGGATCCACTGAAGCTTTCTTT. The J gene is TRBJ1-1, the V gene TRBV12-3 or TRBV12-4; D is undetermined. The CDR3 spans 16 residues. V gave up 0 bases and J gave up 4 bases, with 15 bases separating them.

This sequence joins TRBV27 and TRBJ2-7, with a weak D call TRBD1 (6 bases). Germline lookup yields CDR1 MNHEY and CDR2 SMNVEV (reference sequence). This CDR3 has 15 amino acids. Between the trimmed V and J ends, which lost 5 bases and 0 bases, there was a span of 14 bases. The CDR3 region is CASSPTGLHSYEQYV. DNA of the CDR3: TGTGCCAGCAGTCCGACAGGACTGCACTCCTACGAGCAGTACGTC.

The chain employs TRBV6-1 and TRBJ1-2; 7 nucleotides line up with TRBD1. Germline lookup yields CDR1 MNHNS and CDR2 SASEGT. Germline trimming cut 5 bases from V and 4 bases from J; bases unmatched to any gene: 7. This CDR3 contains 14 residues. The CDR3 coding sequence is TGTGCCAGCAGTTACGCGGGACAGAGCTATGGCTACACCTTC. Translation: CASSYAGQSYGYTF.

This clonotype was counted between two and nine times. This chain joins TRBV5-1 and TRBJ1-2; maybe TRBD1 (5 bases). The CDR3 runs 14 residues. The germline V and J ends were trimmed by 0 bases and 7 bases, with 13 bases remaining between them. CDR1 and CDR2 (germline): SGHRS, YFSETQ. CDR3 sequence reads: CASSLVRESAGYTF. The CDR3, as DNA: TGCGCCAGCAGCTTGGTCAGGGAGAGCGCTGGCTACACCTTC.

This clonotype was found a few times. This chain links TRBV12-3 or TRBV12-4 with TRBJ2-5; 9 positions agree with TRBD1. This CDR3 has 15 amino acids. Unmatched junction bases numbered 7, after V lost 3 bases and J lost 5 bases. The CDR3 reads CASSFGDGQGETQYF. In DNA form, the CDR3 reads TGTGCCAGCAGTTTTGGGGATGGACAGGGGGAGACCCAGTACTTC.

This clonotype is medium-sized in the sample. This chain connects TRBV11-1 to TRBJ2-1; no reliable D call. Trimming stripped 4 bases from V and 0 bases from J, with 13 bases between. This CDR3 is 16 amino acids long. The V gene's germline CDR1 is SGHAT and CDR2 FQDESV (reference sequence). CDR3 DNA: TGTGCCAGCAGCTCAGGAGATGAAGTCTCCTACAATGAGCAGTTCTTC. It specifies CASSSGDEVSYNEQFF. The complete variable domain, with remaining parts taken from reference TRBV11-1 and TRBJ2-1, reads EAEVAQSPRYKITEKSQAVAFWCDPISGHATLYWYRQILGQGPELLVQFQDESVVDDSQLPKDRFSAERLKGVDSTLKIQPAELGDSAMYLCASSSGDEVSYNEQFFGPGTRLTVL.

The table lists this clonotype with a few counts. The CDR3 sequence is CAISLTGPFNQPQHF. The CDR3 bases are TGTGCCATCAGCCTGACAGGGCCTTTTAATCAGCCCCAGCATTTT. This chain links TRBV10-3 with TRBJ1-5; 7 bases are shared with TRBD1. CDR3 length: 15 residues. The germline V gene has CDR1 ENHRY and CDR2 SYGVKD. With V trimmed by 6 bases and J by 4 bases, 9 bases remained unmatched.

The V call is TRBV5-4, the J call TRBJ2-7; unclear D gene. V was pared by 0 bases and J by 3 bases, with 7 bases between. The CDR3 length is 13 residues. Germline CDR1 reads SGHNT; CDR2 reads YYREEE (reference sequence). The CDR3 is CASSLGADYEQYF. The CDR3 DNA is TGTGCCAGCAGCTTGGGCGCAGACTACGAGCAGTACTTC.

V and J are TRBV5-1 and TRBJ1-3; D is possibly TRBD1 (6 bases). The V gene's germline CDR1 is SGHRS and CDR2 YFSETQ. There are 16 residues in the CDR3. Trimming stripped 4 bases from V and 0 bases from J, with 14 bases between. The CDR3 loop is CASSLGQSSSGNTIYF. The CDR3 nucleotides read TGCGCCAGCAGCCTTGGACAGTCTAGCTCTGGAAACACCATATATTTT. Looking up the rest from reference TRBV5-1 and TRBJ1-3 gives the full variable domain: KAGVTQTPRYLIKTRGQQVTLSCSPISGHRSVSWYQQTPGQGLQFLFEYFSETQRNKGNFPGRFSGRQFSNSRSEMNVSTLELGDSALYLCASSLGQSSSGNTIYFGEGSWLTVV.

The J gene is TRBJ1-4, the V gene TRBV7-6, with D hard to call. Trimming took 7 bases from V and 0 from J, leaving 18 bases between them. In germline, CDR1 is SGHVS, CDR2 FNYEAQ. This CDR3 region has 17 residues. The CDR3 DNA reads TGTGCCAGCACACGGGTGTGGGGAGTTGCAACTAATGAAAAACTGTTTTTT. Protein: CASTRVWGVATNEKLFF.

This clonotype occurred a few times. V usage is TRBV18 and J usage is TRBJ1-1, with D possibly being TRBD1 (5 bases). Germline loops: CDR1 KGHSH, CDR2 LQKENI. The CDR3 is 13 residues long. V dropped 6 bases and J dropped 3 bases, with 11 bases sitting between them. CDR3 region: CASSPGRDTEAFF. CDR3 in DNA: TGTGCCAGCTCCCCGGGCAGGGACACTGAAGCTTTCTTT.

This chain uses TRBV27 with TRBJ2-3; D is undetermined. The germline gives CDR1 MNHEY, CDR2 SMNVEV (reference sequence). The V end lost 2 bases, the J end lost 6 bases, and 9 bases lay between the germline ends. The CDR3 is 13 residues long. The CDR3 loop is CASSLGMRDTQYF. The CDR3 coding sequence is TGTGCCAGCAGTTTAGGGATGCGGGATACGCAGTATTTT.

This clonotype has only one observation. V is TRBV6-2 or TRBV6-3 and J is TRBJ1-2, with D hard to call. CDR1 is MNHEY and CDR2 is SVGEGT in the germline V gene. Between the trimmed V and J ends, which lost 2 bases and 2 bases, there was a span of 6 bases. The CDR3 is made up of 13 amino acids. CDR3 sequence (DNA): TGTGCCAGCAGTTACGAGCGGAACTATGGCTACACCTTC. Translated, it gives CASSYERNYGYTF.

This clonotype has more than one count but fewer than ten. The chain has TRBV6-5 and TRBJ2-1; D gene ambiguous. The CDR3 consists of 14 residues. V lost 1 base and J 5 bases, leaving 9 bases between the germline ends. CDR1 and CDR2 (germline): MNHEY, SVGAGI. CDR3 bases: TGTGCCAGCAGTTACTTCGGTAACAACAATGAGCAGTTCTTC. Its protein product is CASSYFGNNNEQFF.

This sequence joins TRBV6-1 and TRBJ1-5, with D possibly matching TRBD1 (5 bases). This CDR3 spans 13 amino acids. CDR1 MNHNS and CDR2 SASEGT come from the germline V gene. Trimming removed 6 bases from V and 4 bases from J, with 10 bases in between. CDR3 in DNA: TGTGCCAGCAGCCGACGGGGGAATCAGCCCCAGCATTTT. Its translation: CASSRRGNQPQHF.

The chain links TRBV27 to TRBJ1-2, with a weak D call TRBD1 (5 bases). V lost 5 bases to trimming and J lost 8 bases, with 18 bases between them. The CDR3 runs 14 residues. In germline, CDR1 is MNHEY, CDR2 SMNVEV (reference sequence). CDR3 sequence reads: CASSPLGGFHGYTF. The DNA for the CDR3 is TGTGCCAGCAGTCCGCTCGGGGGGTTCCACGGCTACACCTTC.